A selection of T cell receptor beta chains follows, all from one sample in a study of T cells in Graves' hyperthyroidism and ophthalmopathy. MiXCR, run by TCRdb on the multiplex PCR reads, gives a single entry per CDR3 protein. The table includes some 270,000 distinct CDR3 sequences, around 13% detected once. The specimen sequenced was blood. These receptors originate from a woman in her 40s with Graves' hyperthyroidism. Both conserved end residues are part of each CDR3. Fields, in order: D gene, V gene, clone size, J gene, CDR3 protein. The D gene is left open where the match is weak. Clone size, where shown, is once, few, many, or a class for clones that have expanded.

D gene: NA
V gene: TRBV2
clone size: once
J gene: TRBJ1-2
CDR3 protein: CPSSEPAYGYTF

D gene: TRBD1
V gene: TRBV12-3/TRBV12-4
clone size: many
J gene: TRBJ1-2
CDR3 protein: CASSSIDIRGPIRYGYTF

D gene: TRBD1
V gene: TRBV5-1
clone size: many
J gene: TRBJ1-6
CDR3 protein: CASSLGQGSNSPLHF

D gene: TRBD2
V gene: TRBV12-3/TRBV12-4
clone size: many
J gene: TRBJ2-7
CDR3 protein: CASTSVAGMGEQYF

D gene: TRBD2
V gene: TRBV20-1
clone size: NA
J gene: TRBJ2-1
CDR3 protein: CSATPGTSGYNEQFF

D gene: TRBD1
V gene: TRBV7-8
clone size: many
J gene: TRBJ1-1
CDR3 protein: CASSLGATGIMNTEAFF

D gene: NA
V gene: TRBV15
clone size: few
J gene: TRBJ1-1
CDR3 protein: CATNYRGGNTEAFF

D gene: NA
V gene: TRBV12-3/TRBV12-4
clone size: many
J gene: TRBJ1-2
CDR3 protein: CASSTSYGNILTAKGYTF

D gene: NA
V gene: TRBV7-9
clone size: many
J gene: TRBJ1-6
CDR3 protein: CASSLWSEALHF

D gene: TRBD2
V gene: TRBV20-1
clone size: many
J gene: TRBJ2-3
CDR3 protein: CSAGTSGSQTDTQYF

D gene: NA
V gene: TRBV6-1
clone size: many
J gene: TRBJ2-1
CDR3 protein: CASRKIDRHNEQFF